These 3 T cell receptor beta chains share one sample of origin, sequenced in a study of shared clonotypes between healthy human individuals. Sequenced by immunoSEQ multiplex PCR; TCRdb stores in-frame clones only, minus some. The sample contains roughly 1.5 million clones, approximately 98% of which appear only once. Source material: naive CD4+ T cells sorted from blood. Subset: CD45RA+ positively selected. These receptors were taken from a man aged 30-40 years in good health.

A single count supports this clone. This chain connects TRBV7-2 to TRBJ1-1, with unresolved D. Germline CDR1 reads SGHTA; CDR2 reads FQGNSA. Trimming took off 1 base at V and 5 bases at J, with 11 bases between the two ends. The CDR3 consists of 14 residues. The CDR3 nucleotides are TGTGCCAGCAGCTTAGTCCCCCAGAAAACTGAAGCTTTCTTT. Amino acids: CASSLVPQKTEAFF.

Remarks on this clone: The sample carries other DNA sequences with the same CDR3. V and J are TRBV5-1 and TRBJ2-3; no clear D. Trimming took off 0 bases at V and 2 bases at J, with 7 bases between the two ends. Germline loops: CDR1 SGHRS, CDR2 YFSETQ. The CDR3 spans 14 residues. Here the CDR3 reads CASSLGEITDTQYF. The CDR3 nucleotides read TGCGCCAGCAGCTTGGGAGAGATCACAGATACGCAGTATTTT.

The rearrangement joins TRBV28 to TRBJ1-5; D is perhaps TRBD1 (5 bases). This CDR3 contains 16 residues. V was cut by 4 bases and J by 3 bases, with 16 bases left in between. The germline V gene encodes CDR1 MDHEN and CDR2 SYDVKM. The CDR3 loop reads CASSWTKGRINQPQHF. CDR3 DNA: TGTGCCAGCAGTTGGACAAAGGGACGGATCAATCAGCCCCAGCATTTT.